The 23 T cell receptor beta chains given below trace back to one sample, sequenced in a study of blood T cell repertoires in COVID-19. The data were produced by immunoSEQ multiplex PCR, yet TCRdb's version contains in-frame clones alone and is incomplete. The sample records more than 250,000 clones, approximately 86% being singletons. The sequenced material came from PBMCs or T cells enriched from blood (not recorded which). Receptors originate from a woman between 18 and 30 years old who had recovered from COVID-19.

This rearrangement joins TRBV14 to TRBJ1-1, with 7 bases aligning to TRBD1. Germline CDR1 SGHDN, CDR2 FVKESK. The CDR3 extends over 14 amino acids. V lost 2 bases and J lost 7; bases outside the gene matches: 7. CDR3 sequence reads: CASSQPGQTFEAFF. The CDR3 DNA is TGTGCCAGCAGCCAACCGGGACAGACCTTTGAAGCTTTCTTT.

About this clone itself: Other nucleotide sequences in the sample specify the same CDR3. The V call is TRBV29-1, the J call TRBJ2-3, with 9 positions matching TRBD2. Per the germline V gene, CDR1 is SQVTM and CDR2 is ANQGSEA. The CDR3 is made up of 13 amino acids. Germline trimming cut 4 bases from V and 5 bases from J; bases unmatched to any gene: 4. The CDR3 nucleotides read TGCAGCGTTGGGGCTAGCGGGAAAGATACGCAGTATTTT. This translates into CSVGASGKDTQYF.

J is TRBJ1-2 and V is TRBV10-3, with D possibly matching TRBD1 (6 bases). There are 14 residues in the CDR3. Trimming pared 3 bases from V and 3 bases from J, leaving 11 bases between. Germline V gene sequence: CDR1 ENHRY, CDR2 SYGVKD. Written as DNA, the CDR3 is TGTGCCATCAGTGACACAGGGTACCACTATGGCTACACCTTC. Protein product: CAISDTGYHYGYTF.

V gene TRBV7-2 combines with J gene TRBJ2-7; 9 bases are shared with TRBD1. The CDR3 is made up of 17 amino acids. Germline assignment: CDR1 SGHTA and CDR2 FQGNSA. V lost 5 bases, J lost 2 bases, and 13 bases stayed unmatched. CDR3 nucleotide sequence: TGTGCCAGCAGCGCCCCGGACAGGGGACATCTAACCTACGAGCAGTACTTC. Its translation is CASSAPDRGHLTYEQYF.

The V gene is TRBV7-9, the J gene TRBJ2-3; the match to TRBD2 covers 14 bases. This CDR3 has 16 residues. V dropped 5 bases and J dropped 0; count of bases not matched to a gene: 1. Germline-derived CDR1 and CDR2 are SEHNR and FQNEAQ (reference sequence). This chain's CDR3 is CASSRTSGGSTDTQYF. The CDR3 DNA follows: TGTGCCAGCAGCAGGACTAGCGGGGGGAGCACAGATACGCAGTATTTT.

The CDR3: CASSFSTGGNYGYTF. The CDR3 DNA follows: TGTGCCAGCAGCTTTTCGACAGGGGGGAACTATGGCTACACCTTC. The chain recombines TRBV5-5 with TRBJ1-2; TRBD1 matches 9 bases. Germline lookup yields CDR1 SGHKS and CDR2 YYEKEE (reference sequence). This CDR3 has 15 amino acids. Trimming cost V 2 bases and J 2 bases; bases outside gene matches: 4.

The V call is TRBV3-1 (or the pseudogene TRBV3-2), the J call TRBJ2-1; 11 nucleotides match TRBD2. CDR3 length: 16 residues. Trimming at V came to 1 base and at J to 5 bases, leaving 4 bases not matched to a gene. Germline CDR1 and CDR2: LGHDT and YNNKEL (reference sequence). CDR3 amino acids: CASSQGTSGGNNEQFF. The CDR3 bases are TGTGCCAGCAGCCAAGGCACTAGCGGGGGAAACAATGAGCAGTTCTTC.

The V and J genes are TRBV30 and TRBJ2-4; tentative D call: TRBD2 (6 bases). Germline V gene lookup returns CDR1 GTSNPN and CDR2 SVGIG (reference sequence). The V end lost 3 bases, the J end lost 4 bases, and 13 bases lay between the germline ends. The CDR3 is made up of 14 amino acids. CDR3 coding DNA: TGTGCCTGGAGCACCAAGCGGGCGAAAAACATTCAGTACTTC. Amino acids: CAWSTKRAKNIQYF.

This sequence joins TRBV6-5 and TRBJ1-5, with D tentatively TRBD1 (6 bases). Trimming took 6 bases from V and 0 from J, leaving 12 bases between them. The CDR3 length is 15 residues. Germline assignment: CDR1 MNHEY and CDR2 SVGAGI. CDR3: CASSLDRNSNQPQHF. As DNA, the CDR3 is TGTGCCAGCAGCTTGGACAGAAATAGCAATCAGCCCCAGCATTTT.

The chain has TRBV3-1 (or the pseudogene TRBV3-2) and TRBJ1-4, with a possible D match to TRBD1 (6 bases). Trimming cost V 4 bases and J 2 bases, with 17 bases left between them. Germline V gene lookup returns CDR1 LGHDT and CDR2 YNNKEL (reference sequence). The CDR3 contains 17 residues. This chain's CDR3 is CASSPRTGSKTNEKLFF. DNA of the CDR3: TGTGCCAGCAGCCCTAGAACAGGGTCTAAGACTAATGAAAAACTGTTTTTT.

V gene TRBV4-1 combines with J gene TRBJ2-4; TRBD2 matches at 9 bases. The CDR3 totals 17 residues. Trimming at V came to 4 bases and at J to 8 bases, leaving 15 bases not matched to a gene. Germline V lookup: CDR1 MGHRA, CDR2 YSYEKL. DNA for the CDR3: TGCGCCAGCAGCCTACCTAAAGCGGGAGGTAGGAGGGACATTCAGTACTTC. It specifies CASSLPKAGGRRDIQYF.

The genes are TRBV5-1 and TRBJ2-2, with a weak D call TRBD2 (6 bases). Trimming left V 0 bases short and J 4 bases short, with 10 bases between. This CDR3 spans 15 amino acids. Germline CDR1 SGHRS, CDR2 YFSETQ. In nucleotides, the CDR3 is TGCGCCAGCAGCTTGGCGCTAGCGTCCACCGGGGAGCTGTTTTTT. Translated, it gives CASSLALASTGELFF.

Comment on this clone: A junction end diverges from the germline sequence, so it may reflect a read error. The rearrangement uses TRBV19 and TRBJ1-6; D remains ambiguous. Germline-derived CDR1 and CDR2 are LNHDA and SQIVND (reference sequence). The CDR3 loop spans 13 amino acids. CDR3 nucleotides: TGTGCCAGTAGTATAACGGTGAATTCACTCCTCCACTTT. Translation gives CASSITVNSLLHF.

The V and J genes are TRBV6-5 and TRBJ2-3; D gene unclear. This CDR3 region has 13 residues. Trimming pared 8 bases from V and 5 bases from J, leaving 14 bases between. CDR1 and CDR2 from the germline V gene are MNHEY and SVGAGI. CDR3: CASRTNDRDTQYF. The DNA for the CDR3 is TGTGCCAGCCGTACCAATGATAGAGATACGCAGTATTTT.

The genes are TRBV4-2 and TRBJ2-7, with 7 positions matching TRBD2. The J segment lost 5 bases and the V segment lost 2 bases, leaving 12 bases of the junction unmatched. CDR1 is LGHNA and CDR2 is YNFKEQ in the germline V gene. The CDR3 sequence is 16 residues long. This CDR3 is CASSQTWGEGRHEQYF. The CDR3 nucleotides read TGTGCCAGCAGCCAAACATGGGGGGAGGGCCGACACGAGCAGTACTTC.

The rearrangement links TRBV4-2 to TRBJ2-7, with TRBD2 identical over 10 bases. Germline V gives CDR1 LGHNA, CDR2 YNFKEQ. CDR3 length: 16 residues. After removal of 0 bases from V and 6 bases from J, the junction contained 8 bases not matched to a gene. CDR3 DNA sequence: TGTGCCAGCAGCCAAGATAGGGTGATAGCGGGAGGCGAGCAGTACTTC. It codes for CASSQDRVIAGGEQYF.

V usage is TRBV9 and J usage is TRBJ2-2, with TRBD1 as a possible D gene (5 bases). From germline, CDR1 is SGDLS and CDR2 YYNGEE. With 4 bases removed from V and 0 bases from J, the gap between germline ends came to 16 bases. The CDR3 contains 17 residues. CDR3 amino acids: CASSFLGQPANTGELFF. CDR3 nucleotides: TGTGCCAGCAGCTTCCTCGGACAACCTGCGAACACCGGGGAGCTGTTTTTT.

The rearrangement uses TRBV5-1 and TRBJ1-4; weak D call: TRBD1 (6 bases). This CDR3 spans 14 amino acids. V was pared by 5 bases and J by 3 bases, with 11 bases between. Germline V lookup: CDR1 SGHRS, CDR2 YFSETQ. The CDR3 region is CASRETGPNEKLFF. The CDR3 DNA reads TGCGCCAGCAGAGAGACAGGCCCTAATGAAAAACTGTTTTTT. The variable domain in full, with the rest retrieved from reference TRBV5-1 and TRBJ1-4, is KAGVTQTPRYLIKTRGQQVTLSCSPISGHRSVSWYQQTPGQGLQFLFEYFSETQRNKGNFPGRFSGRQFSNSRSEMNVSTLELGDSALYLCASRETGPNEKLFFGSGTQLSVL.

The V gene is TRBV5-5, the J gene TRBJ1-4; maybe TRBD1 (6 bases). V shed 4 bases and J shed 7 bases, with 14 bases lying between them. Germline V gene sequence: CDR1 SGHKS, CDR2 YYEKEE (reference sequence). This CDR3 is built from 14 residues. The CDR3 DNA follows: TGTGCCAGCAGCCTCGGGACACTGTCTGAAAAACTGTTTTTT. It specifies CASSLGTLSEKLFF.

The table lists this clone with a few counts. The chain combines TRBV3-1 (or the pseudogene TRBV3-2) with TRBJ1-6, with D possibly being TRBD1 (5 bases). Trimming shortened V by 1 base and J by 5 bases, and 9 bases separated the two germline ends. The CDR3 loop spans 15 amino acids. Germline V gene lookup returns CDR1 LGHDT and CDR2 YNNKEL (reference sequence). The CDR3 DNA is TGTGCCAGCAGCCAAGTTCAGGGCAATAATTCACCCCTCCACTTT. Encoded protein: CASSQVQGNNSPLHF.

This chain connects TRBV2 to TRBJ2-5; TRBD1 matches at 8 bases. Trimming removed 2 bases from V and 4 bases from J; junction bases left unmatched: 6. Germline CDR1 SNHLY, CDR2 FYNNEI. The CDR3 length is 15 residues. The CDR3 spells CASSELGQDRETQYF. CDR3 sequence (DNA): TGTGCCAGCAGTGAATTGGGACAGGACAGAGAGACCCAGTACTTC.

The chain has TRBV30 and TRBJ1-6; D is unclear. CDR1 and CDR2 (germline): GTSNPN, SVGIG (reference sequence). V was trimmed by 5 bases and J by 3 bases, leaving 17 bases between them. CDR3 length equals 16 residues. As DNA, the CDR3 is TGTGCCTGGCGCCCTGCGCAGGCAATCTATAATTCACCCCTCCACTTT. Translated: CAWRPAQAIYNSPLHF.

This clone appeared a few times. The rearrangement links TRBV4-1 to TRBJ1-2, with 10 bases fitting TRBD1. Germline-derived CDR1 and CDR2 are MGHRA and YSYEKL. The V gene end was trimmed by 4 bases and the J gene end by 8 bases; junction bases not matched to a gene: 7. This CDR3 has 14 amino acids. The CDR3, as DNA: TGCGCCAGCAGCCCAGGACAGGGGGTGCTGGGCTACACCTTC. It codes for CASSPGQGVLGYTF.